A single sample is the source of the 5 T cell receptor beta chains below, sequenced in a study of PD-L1 blockade in urothelial cancer. The time point here: pretreatment peripheral blood. This table comes from immunoSEQ multiplex PCR, and its TCRdb copy is limited to in-frame clones, with some not included. Of tens of thousands of clones in the sample, 70% to 90% were seen once. The source was PBMCs, collected around atezolizumab (anti-PD-L1) treatment. The source is a man aged 55 to 69 with urothelial cancer.

This chain joins TRBV9 and TRBJ1-1; 7 nucleotides line up with TRBD1. CDR1 and CDR2 from the germline V gene are SGDLS and YYNGEE. This CDR3 has 18 residues. Trimming took 0 bases from V and 5 from J; bases not matched to a gene: 16. The CDR3 region is CASSVGIMLGGARTEAFF. CDR3 coding DNA: TGTGCCAGCAGCGTAGGGATCATGTTAGGGGGCGCGAGAACTGAAGCTTTCTTT.

In DNA form, the CDR3 reads TGTGCCAGCAGCGTAGGCGGGACAGGGAATCAGCCCCAGCATTTT. As protein: CASSVGGTGNQPQHF. The chain combines TRBV9 with TRBJ1-5; 9 bases align to TRBD1. Germline CDR1 and CDR2: SGDLS and YYNGEE. The CDR3 consists of 15 residues. With V trimmed by 0 bases and J by 4 bases, 2 bases remained unmatched.

This sequence joins TRBV2 and TRBJ2-1; 7 nucleotides agree with TRBD1. The CDR3 has 14 residues. The junction had 11 bases not matched to a gene; V was cut back by 8 bases and J by 7 bases. The germline gives CDR1 SNHLY, CDR2 FYNNEI. CDR3 amino acids: CASGESGTENEQFF. For the CDR3, the DNA is TGTGCCAGCGGCGAATCCGGGACAGAAAATGAGCAGTTCTTC. Variable domain in full (rest from reference TRBV2 and TRBJ2-1): EPEVTQTPSHQVTQMGQEVILRCVPISNHLYFYWYRQILGQKVEFLVSFYNNEISEKSEIFDDQFSVERPDGSNFTLKIRSTKLEDSAMYFCASGESGTENEQFFGPGTRLTVL.

The rearrangement links TRBV5-6 to TRBJ1-1; 9 nucleotides line up with TRBD1. Germline CDR1 is SGHDT and CDR2 is YYEEEE. V lost 2 bases to trimming and J lost 1 base; unmatched junction nucleotides: 6. The CDR3 loop spans 16 amino acids. The CDR3 DNA sequence: TGTGCCAGCAGCTTAGGGACAGGGCATAAGAACACTGAAGCTTTCTTT. It yields the protein CASSLGTGHKNTEAFF.

The CDR3 nucleotides are TGTGCCACCAGCAGAGAGTTATCGCAGGCAACTAATGAAAAACTGTTTTTT. This sequence encodes CATSRELSQATNEKLFF. The chain carries TRBV15 and TRBJ1-4; D not certain. V shed 0 bases and J shed 0 bases, with 11 bases lying between them. Looked up from germline, CDR1 is LNHNV and CDR2 is YYDKDF (reference sequence). This CDR3 is 17 amino acids long.